This T cell receptor (beta chain) comes out of a study of beta chain features in type 1 diabetes. General observations from the study: Significant though moderate, a shortening of TCRB CDR3s appeared in all four CD4+ subsets of Type 1 diabetes patients.

The entirety of the isolated RNA underwent reverse transcription, so expressed TCRB transcripts were sequenced. TCRdb keeps only in-frame clones here, not all; method: immunoSEQ multiplex PCR. The top ten clones hold around 0.03% of a sample with 240,000 or so clones, about a fifth of them seen once. Concerning this clone: What it recognizes is unknown.

From germline, CDR1 is GTSNPN and CDR2 SVGIG (reference sequence). Trimming removed 2 bases from V and 5 bases from J, with 15 bases in between. The CDR3 extends over 14 amino acids. The chain combines TRBV30 with TRBJ1-1; D may be TRBD1 (5 bases). The sample comprised naive CD4+ T cells from blood. This sequence originates from a woman aged 40 to 50 with type 1 diabetes. This chain's CDR3 is CAWSLSGQETEAFF. The CDR3 region has the DNA TGTGCCTGGAGTTTATCAGGGCAAGAGACTGAAGCTTTCTTT.